These 7 T cell receptor beta chains were sequenced from one sample in a study of shared clonotypes between healthy human individuals. The table came from immunoSEQ multiplex PCR; TCRdb's copy has only in-frame clones and leaves some out. The sample yields about 2.1 million clones, roughly 95% seen once. Naive-designated CD8 cells lacked CD45RO, were positively enriched for CCR7, and omitted terminally differentiated effector memory CD45RA+ cells. Input material: naive CD8+ T cells from PBMCs. Receptor source: a young man in good health. Some clones in this sample may be carry-over from other donors' samples.

This sequence joins TRBV6-5 and TRBJ2-7, with D possibly called TRBD1 or TRBD2 (5 bases each). V lost 4 bases and J 3 bases, leaving 19 bases between the germline ends. CDR3 size: 16 residues. CDR1 is MNHEY and CDR2 is SVGAGI in the germline V gene. Here the CDR3 reads CASSLGRVATNYEQYF. The CDR3 DNA is TGTGCCAGCAGTTTGGGGCGAGTAGCGACTAACTACGAGCAGTACTTC.

The chain employs TRBV19 and TRBJ1-5, with 7 bases fitting TRBD1. Germline V gene data show CDR1 as LNHDA and CDR2 as SQIVND (reference sequence). The CDR3 length is 14 residues. The V segment lost 7 bases and the J segment 4 bases; nucleotides outside the gene matches: 7. CDR3 sequence: CASKNFRGNQPQHF. DNA for the CDR3: TGTGCCAGTAAAAACTTCAGGGGGAATCAGCCCCAGCATTTT.

The rearrangement links TRBV18 to TRBJ2-7, with D perhaps assigned TRBD1 or TRBD2 (5 bases each). V dropped 2 bases and J dropped 9 bases, with 20 bases sitting between them. The CDR3 extends over 15 amino acids. Germline V lookup: CDR1 KGHSH, CDR2 LQKENI. In DNA form, the CDR3 reads TGTGCCAGCTCACCAATGGGGGAGCCTACGAGGGGGCAGTACTTC. Translated: CASSPMGEPTRGQYF.

The chain links TRBV10-3 to TRBJ1-2; no clear D. Germline V lookup: CDR1 ENHRY, CDR2 SYGVKD. V shed 10 bases and J shed 5 bases, with 14 bases lying between them. CDR3 length: 12 residues. CDR3 nucleotides: TGTGCCAGCGCTGAAATCCTTTATGGCTACACCTTC. Translating gives CASAEILYGYTF.

Concerning this clone: Other DNA sequences within the sample encode an identical CDR3. The chain joins TRBV28 to TRBJ2-7; the D gene is possibly TRBD1 (5 bases). Germline loops: CDR1 MDHEN, CDR2 SYDVKM. Deletions cut 3 bases from V and 4 bases from J, with 7 bases between. The CDR3 has 12 amino acids. CDR3 nucleotides: TGTGCCAGCAGTTTGCCAGGGTACGAGCAGTACTTC. Protein sequence: CASSLPGYEQYF.

V and J are TRBV7-9 and TRBJ2-5; possible D gene TRBD2, 5 bases. Germline CDR1 SEHNR, CDR2 FQNEAQ (reference sequence). The CDR3 covers 15 residues. Trimming removed 3 bases at V and 5 bases at J, with 16 bases between. CDR3 bases: TGTGCCAGCAGCTTCGGGGTGGCCCCCGATGAGACCCAGTACTTC. Amino acid sequence: CASSFGVAPDETQYF.

This chain links TRBV28 with TRBJ2-4, with 7 positions matching TRBD1. CDR3 size: 17 residues. V shed 3 bases and J 5 bases; nucleotides not matched to a gene: 13. Germline lookup yields CDR1 MDHEN and CDR2 SYDVKM. CDR3 region: CASSFYPTAGQENIQYF. Written as DNA, the CDR3 is TGTGCCAGCAGTTTCTACCCCACGGCCGGACAGGAAAACATTCAGTACTTC.